This is a list of T cell receptor beta chains from one sample in a study of post-analysis software for immune sequencing data. TCRdb recomputed calls from the PCR reads with MiXCR, one row per CDR3 protein. This sample has roughly 800,000 distinct CDR3 sequences, with roughly 30% found just once. The sequenced sample was blood. Receptors were obtained from a girl aged 5-17 years with multiple sclerosis. The CDR3 runs from the conserved cysteine through the conserved F or W. The order of the fields is CDR3 length, D gene, V gene, clone size, J gene, CDR3 DNA, CDR3 protein. A D gene is named only where the DNA matches it firmly. The size entry is marked missing in some rows and otherwise reads once, few, many or a size class.

>15|TRBD1|TRBV7-9|once|TRBJ1-5
TGTGCCAGTGCTCCCGGACAGGGGACCCAGGAGCCCCAGCATTTT
CASAPGQGTQEPQHF
>16|TRBD2|TRBV7-2|few|TRBJ2-5
TGTGCCAGCAGCCCCAATGGTGCGGGAGGTATAAATGAGCAGTACTTC
CASSPNGAGGINEQYF
>15|NA|TRBV4-3|NA|TRBJ2-7
TGCGCCAGCAGCCAAGGGATCCAGGGAACGTACGAGCAGTACTTC
CASSQGIQGTYEQYF
>14|NA|TRBV5-5|few|TRBJ2-6
TGTGCCAGCAGCTTGGAGCTGGGGGCCAACGTCCTGACTTTC
CASSLELGANVLTF
>13|NA|TRBV24-1|NA|TRBJ2-5
TGTGCCACCAGTGGCCTGCACCAAGAGACCCAGTACTTC
CATSGLHQETQYF
>11|NA|TRBV25-1|NA|TRBJ2-4
TGTGCCAGCAGGGCTGGGGACATTCAGTACTTC
CASRAGDIQYF
>15|NA|TRBV7-8|few|TRBJ2-7
TGTGCCTGCAGCTTAGATCTACGGACAGCGTACGAGCAGTACTTC
CACSLDLRTAYEQYF
>15|NA|TRBV7-8|many|TRBJ2-7
TGTGCCAGCAGCCCTAGGGCCACCCTAACCTACGAGCAGTACTTC
CASSPRATLTYEQYF
>12|NA|TRBV29-1|many|TRBJ2-5
TGCAGCGTTGGTAGGAACCAAGAGACCCAGTACTTC
CSVGRNQETQYF
>17|TRBD1|TRBV7-2|few|TRBJ2-7
TGTGCCAGCAGCGGTAGGATAACCGGGACAGGGGGCGACGAGCAGTACTTC
CASSGRITGTGGDEQYF
>14|NA|TRBV24-1|few|TRBJ2-1
TGTGCCACCCAATCTGGACTAGGGGGCAATGAGCAGTTCTTC
CATQSGLGGNEQFF
>15|NA|TRBV7-2|few|TRBJ1-4
TGTGCCAGCAGCACCAGGGGTAGGACTAATGAAAAACTGTTTTTT
CASSTRGRTNEKLFF
>14|TRBD1|TRBV5-6|NA|TRBJ2-5
TGTGCCAGCAGCCTGGGACAGGGTGAGAAGGCCCAGTACTTC
CASSLGQGEKAQYF
>14|NA|TRBV7-2|NA|TRBJ2-7
TGTGCCAGCAGCAGGACAGAGGGCTCCTACGAGCAGTACTTC
CASSRTEGSYEQYF
>13|NA|TRBV14|few|TRBJ1-2
TGTGCCAGCAGCCCTCGGGCCCGTCATGGCTACACCTTC
CASSPRARHGYTF
>13|NA|TRBV12-3/TRBV12-4|NA|TRBJ1-5
TGTGCCAGCAGGACAGGAAGCAATCAGCCCCAGCATTTT
CASRTGSNQPQHF
>15|TRBD1|TRBV29-1|NA|TRBJ2-7
TGCAGCGTGGAGGGACAGGGGGGCTCCTACAATGAGCAGTACTTC
CSVEGQGGSYNEQYF
>12|NA|TRBV21-1|few|TRBJ2-1
TGTGCCAGCAGCAAAGTATTAGGGACGCAGTTCTTC
CASSKVLGTQFF